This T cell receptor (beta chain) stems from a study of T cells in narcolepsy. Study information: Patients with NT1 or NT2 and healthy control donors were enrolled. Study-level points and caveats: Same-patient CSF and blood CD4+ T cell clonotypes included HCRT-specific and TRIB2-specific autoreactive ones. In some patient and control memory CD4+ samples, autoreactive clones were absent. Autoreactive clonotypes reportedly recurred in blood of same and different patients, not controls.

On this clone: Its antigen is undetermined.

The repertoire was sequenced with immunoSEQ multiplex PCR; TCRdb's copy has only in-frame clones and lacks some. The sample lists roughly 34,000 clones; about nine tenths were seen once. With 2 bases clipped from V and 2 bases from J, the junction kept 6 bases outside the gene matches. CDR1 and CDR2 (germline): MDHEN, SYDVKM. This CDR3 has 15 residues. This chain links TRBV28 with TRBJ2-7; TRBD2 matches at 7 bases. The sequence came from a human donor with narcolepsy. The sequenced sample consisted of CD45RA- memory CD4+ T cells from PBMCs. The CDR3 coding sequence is TGTGCCAGCAGTTTAGACAGCGGGGCGACCTACGAGCAGTACTTC. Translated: CASSLDSGATYEQYF.